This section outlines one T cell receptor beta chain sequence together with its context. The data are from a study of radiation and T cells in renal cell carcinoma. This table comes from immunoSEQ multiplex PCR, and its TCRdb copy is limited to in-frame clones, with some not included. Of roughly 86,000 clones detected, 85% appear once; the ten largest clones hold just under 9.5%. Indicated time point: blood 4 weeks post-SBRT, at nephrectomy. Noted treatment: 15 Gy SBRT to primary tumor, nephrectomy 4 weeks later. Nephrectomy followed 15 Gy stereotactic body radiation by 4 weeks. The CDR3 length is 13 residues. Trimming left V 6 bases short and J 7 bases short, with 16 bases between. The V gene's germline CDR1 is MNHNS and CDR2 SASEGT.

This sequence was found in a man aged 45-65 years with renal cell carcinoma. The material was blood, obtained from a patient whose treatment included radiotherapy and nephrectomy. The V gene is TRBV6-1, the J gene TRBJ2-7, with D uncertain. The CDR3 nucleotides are TGTGCCAGCAGGTCCGTCCCGAAGTTGGAGCAGTACTTC. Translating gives CASRSVPKLEQYF.